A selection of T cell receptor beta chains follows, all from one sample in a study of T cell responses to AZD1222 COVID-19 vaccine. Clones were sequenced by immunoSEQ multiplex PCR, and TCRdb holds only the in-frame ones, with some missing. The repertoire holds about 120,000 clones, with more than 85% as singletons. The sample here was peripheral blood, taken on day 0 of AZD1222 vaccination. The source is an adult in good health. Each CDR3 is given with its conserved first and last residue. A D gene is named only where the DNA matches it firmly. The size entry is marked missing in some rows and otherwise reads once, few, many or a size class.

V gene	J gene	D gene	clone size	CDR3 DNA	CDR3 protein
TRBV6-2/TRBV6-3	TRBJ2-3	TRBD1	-	TGTGCCAGCAGTCCGACAGGGGCCAGAGGCACAGATACGCAGTATTTT	CASSPTGARGTDTQYF
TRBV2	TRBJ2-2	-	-	TGTGCCAGCAGTGAGGCAGCCGAGAACACCGGGGAGCTGTTTTTT	CASSEAAENTGELFF
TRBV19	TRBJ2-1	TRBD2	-	TGTGCCAGTACCGGGACTAGTAGCCATGAGCAGTTCTTC	CASTGTSSHEQFF
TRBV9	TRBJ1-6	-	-	TGTGCCAGCAGCGTAGAACGAGGGAGCTCCTATAATTCACCCCTCCACTTT	CASSVERGSSYNSPLHF
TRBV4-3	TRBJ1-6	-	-	TGCGCCAGCAGCCAATTCATGACCTCCGTGTCACCCCTCCACTTT	CASSQFMTSVSPLHF
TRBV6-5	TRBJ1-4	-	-	TGTGCCAGCAGAATCGCGACATACTCTAATGAAAAACTGTTTTTT	CASRIATYSNEKLFF
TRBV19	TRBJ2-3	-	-	TGTGCCAGTAGCACCGGGACTTCAACCACAGATACGCAGTATTTT	CASSTGTSTTDTQYF
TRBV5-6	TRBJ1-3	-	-	TGTGCCAGCAGCTTTTGGACAGTCTCTGGAAACACCATATATTTT	CASSFWTVSGNTIYF
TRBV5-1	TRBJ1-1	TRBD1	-	TGCGCCAGCAGCCCCAACGGACAGGACCTTAGAGACTGG	CASSPNGQDLRDW
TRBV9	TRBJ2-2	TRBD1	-	TGTGCCAGCAGCGCCTCAGGGGGCGAAGGCACCGGGGAGCTGTTTTTT	CASSASGGEGTGELFF
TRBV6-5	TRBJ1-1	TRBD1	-	TGTGCCAGCAGTCTGGAGGACAGGGGAGGGGCTGAAGCTTTCTTT	CASSLEDRGGAEAFF
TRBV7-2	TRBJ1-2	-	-	TGTGCCAGCAGACCACTAGCTAACTATGGCTACACCTTC	CASRPLANYGYTF
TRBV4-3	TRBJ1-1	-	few	TGCGCCAGCAGCCAAGATCTAGGACCCCCTGGCACTGAAGCTTTCTTT	CASSQDLGPPGTEAFF
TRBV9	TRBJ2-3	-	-	TGTGCCAGCAGCGAGCCGGCGGATTTCACAGATACGCAGTATTTT	CASSEPADFTDTQYF
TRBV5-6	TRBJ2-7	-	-	TGTGCCAGCAGCAAACCCGGGACGGCAAGGGACGAGCAGTACTTC	CASSKPGTARDEQYF
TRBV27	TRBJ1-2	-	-	TGTGCCAGCGGATCTGCAGGCCCCTATGGCTACACCTTC	CASGSAGPYGYTF
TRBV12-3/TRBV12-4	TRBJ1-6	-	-	TGTGCCAGCAGTTTAGACTCACCCCTCCACTTT	CASSLDSPLHF
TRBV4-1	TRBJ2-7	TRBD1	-	TGCGCCAGCAGCCAAGAACAGGGGAATTTCTACGAGCAGTACTTC	CASSQEQGNFYEQYF
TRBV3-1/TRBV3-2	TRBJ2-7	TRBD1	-	TGTGCCAGCAGCCTGGACAGGGGAATTGGCGAGCAGTACTTC	CASSLDRGIGEQYF
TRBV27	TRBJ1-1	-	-	TGTGCCAGCAGCCAACCCTCGGGGGGCGTCACTGAAGCTTTCTTT	CASSQPSGGVTEAFF